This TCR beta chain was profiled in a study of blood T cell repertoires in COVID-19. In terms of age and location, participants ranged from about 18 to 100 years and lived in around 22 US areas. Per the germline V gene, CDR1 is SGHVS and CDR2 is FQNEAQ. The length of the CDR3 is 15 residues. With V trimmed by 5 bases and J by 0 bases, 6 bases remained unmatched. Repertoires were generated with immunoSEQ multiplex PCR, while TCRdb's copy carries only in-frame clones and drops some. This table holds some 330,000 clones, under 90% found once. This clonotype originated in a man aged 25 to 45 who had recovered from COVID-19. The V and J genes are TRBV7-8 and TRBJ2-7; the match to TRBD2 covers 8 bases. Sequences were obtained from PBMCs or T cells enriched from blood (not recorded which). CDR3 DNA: TGTGCCAGCAGCCCCGGAGCGGGGGTCTCCTACGAGCAGTACTTC. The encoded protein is CASSPGAGVSYEQYF.